The table lists the clone carrying this T cell receptor beta chain with a few counts. Its antigen is currently unknown. This sample is drawn from a study of T cell responses to AZD1222 COVID-19 vaccine. Study outcomes and limitations: Possibly, clonal diversity was underestimated; donors were largely white British and included more females. Vaccine-associated CD4 TCRs ranged over spike, dominating at 160-218 and 743-854.

This table comes from immunoSEQ multiplex PCR, and its TCRdb copy is limited to in-frame clones, with some not included. This table holds 110,000 to 150,000 clones, approximately 85% found once. Germline V CDR1 and CDR2: SGHRS, YFSETQ. The CDR3 has 13 residues. V was pared by 4 bases and J by 4 bases, with 9 bases between. This TCR derives from an adult in good health. Material: peripheral blood, obtained on day 0 of AZD1222 vaccination. This rearrangement joins TRBV5-1 to TRBJ1-5; D gene ambiguous. This chain's CDR3 is CASSKAGNQPQHF. The CDR3 DNA reads as TGCGCCAGCAGCAAGGCGGGGAATCAGCCCCAGCATTTT.